These 26 T cell receptor beta chains were sequenced from one sample in a study of T cells in Graves' hyperthyroidism and ophthalmopathy (dated by TCRdb to between 2017 and 2020). Libraries came from multiplex PCR. This sample was sequenced with an Illumina HiSeq 2000. TCR beta CDR3 regions were amplified from RNA transcripts. The TCR CDR3 was subjected to a first round of RT-PCR using the HTBI primer set and the Qiagen OneStep RT-PCR kit. Clones were called with MiXCR by TCRdb after fastp trimmed the public reads at Q25, and only in-frame beta chains were retained. Rows are combined by CDR3 protein, so each entry shows the most common genes and DNA. Recorded for this sample are some 560,000 distinct CDR3 sequences; around 16% of them occurred a single time. Around 7.5% of the sample is held by the ten biggest clonotypes. Specimen: blood. The receptors originated from a woman aged 30 to 39 with Graves' hyperthyroidism.

The chain carries TRBV7-9 and TRBJ1-1; D unresolved. Germline-derived CDR1 and CDR2 are SEHNR and FQNEAQ (reference sequence). V lost 6 bases and J lost 1, with 9 bases in between. The CDR3 sequence is 13 residues long. CDR3 sequence (DNA): TGTGCCAGCAGAAAGGGATGGAACACTGAAGCTTTCTTT. It translates to CASRKGWNTEAFF.

The sample holds many counts of this clonotype. The chain joins TRBV7-2 to TRBJ2-2; 7 bases are shared with TRBD1. J was trimmed by 4 bases and V by 4 bases; bases with no gene match: 6. The CDR3 runs 15 residues. Germline V lookup: CDR1 SGHTA, CDR2 FQGNSA. The CDR3 region is CASSSPGQPTGELFF. The CDR3 nucleotides are TGTGCCAGCAGCTCGCCGGGACAGCCCACCGGGGAGCTGTTTTTT.

In its sample, this clonotype was seen a few times. The V gene is TRBV6-1, the J gene TRBJ1-6; TRBD1 matches 7 bases. Germline CDR1 and CDR2: MNHNS and SASEGT. V dropped 6 bases and J dropped 7; count of bases not matched to a gene: 12. The CDR3 covers 16 residues. The CDR3 sequence: CASRPRGGARNSPLHF. In DNA form, the CDR3 reads TGTGCCAGCAGACCCAGGGGGGGGGCGCGGAATTCACCCCTCCACTTT.

Turning to this clonotype: This sequence may be a read error, since a much larger clone differs from it by one base. The conserved closing phenylalanine or tryptophan is absent in this CDR3, likely reflecting a read error. The rearrangement uses TRBV27 and TRBJ2-3; 8 positions agree with TRBD1. This CDR3 is 13 amino acids long. From germline, CDR1 is MNHEY and CDR2 SMNVEV (reference sequence). J was trimmed by 5 bases and V by 10 bases; bases with no gene match: 8. CDR3 sequence: CATLGQGGDTQYL. CDR3 bases: TGTGCCACCTTAGGACAGGGTGGAGATACGCAGTATCTT.

Many counts were recorded for this clonotype. The chain recombines TRBV6-1 with TRBJ1-2; TRBD1 is a possible D gene (6 bases). Per the germline V gene, CDR1 is MNHNS and CDR2 is SASEGT. The CDR3 is 12 residues long. The V and J ends lost 5 bases and 7 bases respectively, with 11 bases between them. Written as DNA, the CDR3 is TGTGCCAGCAGTTCAGGGGAGGGTGGCTACACCTTC. The encoded protein is CASSSGEGGYTF.

This clonotype has ten or more counts. CDR3 protein: CASSPGGPSTEAFF. In DNA, the CDR3 is TGTGCCAGCAGTCCCGGTGGGCCAAGCACTGAAGCTTTCTTT. The J gene is TRBJ1-1, the V gene TRBV28; D not resolved. V dropped 5 bases and J dropped 4 bases, with 14 bases sitting between them. The CDR3 has 14 amino acids. The germline V gene has CDR1 MDHEN and CDR2 SYDVKM. Using reference TRBV28 and TRBJ1-1 for the parts outside the CDR3, the full variable domain is DVKVTQSSRYLVKRTGEKVFLECVQDMDHENMFWYRQDPGLGLRLIYFSYDVKMKEKGDIPEGYSVSREKKERFSLILESASTNQTSMYLCASSPGGPSTEAFFGQGTRLTVV.

This clonotype has at least ten counts. This chain connects TRBV30 to TRBJ2-1; D may correspond to TRBD1 or TRBD2 (6 bases each). This CDR3 is 12 amino acids long. CDR1 is GTSNPN, CDR2 SVGIG, per germline (reference sequence). With 4 bases removed from V and 7 bases from J, the gap between germline ends came to 11 bases. CDR3 sequence reads: CAWKGGANEQFF. The CDR3 coding sequence is TGTGCCTGGAAGGGGGGTGCGAATGAGCAGTTCTTC.

This clonotype showed up many times. The chain is built from TRBV2 and TRBJ2-7; possible D gene TRBD1, 6 bases. Germline V gene data show CDR1 as SNHLY and CDR2 as FYNNEI. Deletions cut 4 bases from V and 7 bases from J, with 17 bases between. CDR3 size: 14 residues. The CDR3 spells CASSGDRRRDEQYF. The CDR3 DNA reads as TGTGCCAGCAGTGGTGACAGGCGCCGGGATGAGCAGTACTTC.

This clonotype turned up a few times. The gene calls are TRBV6-1 and TRBJ2-4; 12 bases fit TRBD2. This CDR3 has 20 residues. V dropped 5 bases and J dropped 0; count of bases not matched to a gene: 14. From germline, CDR1 is MNHNS and CDR2 SASEGT. The CDR3 nucleotides read TGTGCCAGCAGTATAGCCCCGACTAGCGGGAGTATCCTAGCCAAAAACATTCAGTACTTC. Its protein product is CASSIAPTSGSILAKNIQYF.

Remarks on this clonotype: A clone one base away is much larger, so this may be a read error. The rearrangement uses TRBV30 and TRBJ1-2; a possible D gene is TRBD1 (5 bases). Per germline, CDR1 GTSNPN and CDR2 SVGIG (reference sequence). The CDR3 loop spans 13 amino acids. V was pared by 5 bases and J by 8 bases, with 18 bases between. CDR3 nucleotides: TGTGCCTGGTCTTCCCGGGGGGATGTGGGCTACACCTTC. Protein: CAWSSRGDVGYTF.

The table lists this clonotype with many counts. The chain employs TRBV30 and TRBJ2-7; D unclear. The CDR3 has 12 amino acids. Trimming removed 2 bases from V and 5 bases from J, with 10 bases in between. Germline V gene lookup returns CDR1 GTSNPN and CDR2 SVGIG (reference sequence). The CDR3: CAWSQTGNEQYF. The CDR3 DNA reads as TGTGCCTGGAGTCAGACTGGAAACGAGCAGTACTTC.

This clonotype was seen ten or more times. This chain links TRBV18 with TRBJ2-7; no clear D gene. In germline, CDR1 is KGHSH, CDR2 LQKENI. This CDR3 has 13 amino acids. Between the trimmed V and J ends, which lost 2 bases and 2 bases, there was a span of 7 bases. CDR3 DNA: TGTGCCAGCTCACCAGTTGAAACCTACGAGCAGTACTTC. This sequence encodes CASSPVETYEQYF. Filled out from reference TRBV18 and TRBJ2-7, the complete variable domain reads NAGVMQNPRHLVRRRGQEARLRCSPMKGHSHVYWYRQLPEEGLKFMVYLQKENIIDESGMPKERFSAEFPKEGPSILRIQQVVRGDSAAYFCASSPVETYEQYFGPGTRLTVT.

This clonotype has a handful of counts. In DNA form, the CDR3 reads TGCAGCGTTGGACAGGGTGAAGAGCAGTACTTC. This gives the protein CSVGQGEEQYF. V and J are TRBV29-1 and TRBJ2-7, with TRBD1 matching 7 bases. Germline V gene data show CDR1 as SQVTM and CDR2 as ANQGSEA. This CDR3 has 11 residues. Trimming cost V 4 bases and J 7 bases; bases outside gene matches: 4.

Of note for this clonotype: Germline is not matched at one junction end, which may reflect a read error. The genes are TRBV30 and TRBJ1-2; D is undetermined. The length of the CDR3 is 12 residues. Germline V gene data show CDR1 as GTSNPN and CDR2 as SVGIG (reference sequence). The CDR3 sequence: CARSVSIYGYTF. Written as DNA, the CDR3 is TGTGCCCGGAGTGTATCCATCTATGGCTACACCTTC.

The chain links TRBV11-2 to TRBJ2-7; TRBD1 is a possible D gene (5 bases). Germline V gene data show CDR1 as SGHAT and CDR2 as FQNNGV. The CDR3 has 13 amino acids. The V end lost 0 bases, the J end lost 5 bases, and 8 bases lay between the germline ends. The CDR3 loop is CASSLDWGNEQYF. CDR3 nucleotide sequence: TGTGCCAGCAGCTTAGATTGGGGCAACGAGCAGTACTTC. Full variable domain (missing parts from reference TRBV11-2 and TRBJ2-7): EAGVAQSPRYKIIEKRQSVAFWCNPISGHATLYWYQQILGQGPKLLIQFQNNGVVDDSQLPKDRFSAERLKGVDSTLKIQPAKLEDSAVYLCASSLDWGNEQYFGPGTRLTVT.

CDR3 residues: CAIEASGRYTGELFF. The CDR3 nucleotides read TGTGCCATCGAGGCTAGCGGGAGATATACCGGGGAGCTGTTTTTT. This chain joins TRBV19 and TRBJ2-2; 10 nucleotides line up with TRBD2. V lost 10 bases, J lost 5 bases, and 10 bases stayed unmatched. Germline V lookup: CDR1 LNHDA, CDR2 SQIVND (reference sequence). The CDR3 spans 15 residues.

This clonotype was counted at least ten times. The chain is built from TRBV11-2 and TRBJ1-2; TRBD1 agrees at 7 bases. CDR3 length: 15 residues. V shed 4 bases, J shed 4 bases, and the junction held 9 bases outside the gene matches. Per germline, CDR1 SGHAT and CDR2 FQNNGV. CDR3 residues: CASSSNRGTLYGYTF. The CDR3 DNA sequence: TGTGCCAGCAGCTCCAACAGGGGAACTCTCTATGGCTACACCTTC.

This rearrangement joins TRBV6-2 or TRBV6-3 to TRBJ2-7; TRBD2 matches 9 bases. The germline gives CDR1 MNHEY, CDR2 SVGEGT. Germline trimming cut 6 bases from V and 9 bases from J; bases unmatched to any gene: 3. This CDR3 contains 11 residues. The CDR3 DNA sequence: TGTGCCAGCAGCAGGCGGGAGGGGCAGTACTTC. Protein: CASSRREGQYF.

Ten or more counts support this clonotype. The genes are TRBV6-6 and TRBJ1-5, with D uncertain. The CDR3 length is 14 residues. V lost 2 bases and J lost 0, with 5 bases in between. Germline V gives CDR1 MNHNY, CDR2 SVGAGI (reference sequence). CDR3 residues: CASSYGDSNQPQHF. The DNA for the CDR3 is TGTGCCAGCAGTTACGGAGATAGCAATCAGCCCCAGCATTTT.

This clonotype was observed a handful of times. This chain uses TRBV11-2 with TRBJ2-7; the match to TRBD2 covers 7 bases. This CDR3 spans 14 amino acids. CDR1 is SGHAT and CDR2 is FQNNGV in the germline V gene. J lost 5 bases, V lost 2 bases, and 6 bases had no gene match. The CDR3 nucleotides read TGTGCCAGCAGCTTACTAGCGGTATCAAACGAGCAGTACTTC. Its protein is CASSLLAVSNEQYF.

At least ten counts were recorded for this clonotype. The V gene is TRBV27, the J gene TRBJ1-1, with D possibly TRBD1 on 5 matching bases. The CDR3 runs 15 residues. V lost 6 bases to trimming and J lost 2 bases, with 16 bases between them. Germline loops: CDR1 MNHEY, CDR2 SMNVEV (reference sequence). CDR3 sequence: CASRTIQDTNTEAFF. CDR3 DNA: TGTGCCAGCAGAACCATACAGGATACAAACACTGAAGCTTTCTTT.

The table lists this clonotype with a few counts. One base away lies a much larger clone, so this may be a sequencing read error. The rearrangement joins TRBV30 to TRBJ2-1; D perhaps matches TRBD2 (5 bases). CDR1 GTSNPN and CDR2 SVGIG come from the germline V gene (reference sequence). The V end lost 5 bases, the J end lost 7 bases, and 18 bases lay between the germline ends. CDR3 length: 14 amino acids. CDR3 bases: TGTGCCTGGGGGAGCGATCACAGAATTAATGAGCAGTTCTTC. It specifies CAWGSDHRINEQFF.

The V gene is TRBV5-1, the J gene TRBJ2-2; TRBD2 might be the D (5 bases). CDR1 is SGHRS and CDR2 is YFSETQ in the germline V gene. Trimming shortened V by 4 bases and J by 4 bases, and 11 bases separated the two germline ends. The CDR3 totals 14 residues. The CDR3 protein is CASSPLAITGELFF. CDR3 sequence (DNA): TGCGCCAGCAGCCCATTAGCGATCACCGGGGAGCTGTTTTTT.

This clonotype occurred many times. J is TRBJ1-1 and V is TRBV5-1; weak D call: TRBD1 (5 bases). Germline V lookup: CDR1 SGHRS, CDR2 YFSETQ. CDR3 length equals 15 residues. The V gene lost 0 bases and the J gene lost 1 base, with 10 bases spanning the gap. CDR3 region: CASSLGRGGNTEAFF. The CDR3 nucleotides read TGCGCCAGCAGCTTGGGCCGGGGGGGGAACACTGAAGCTTTCTTT.

The V gene is TRBV18, the J gene TRBJ1-1; D is unclear. Per the germline V gene, CDR1 is KGHSH and CDR2 is LQKENI. Trimming took 3 bases from V and 5 from J, leaving 19 bases between them. The CDR3 is 16 amino acids. This chain's CDR3 is CASSPSTAIGGTEAFF. DNA of the CDR3: TGTGCCAGCTCACCGAGCACAGCCATAGGCGGGACTGAAGCTTTCTTT.

Remarks on this clonotype: Relative to the germline gene, one junction end is altered; a read error may explain this. The chain couples TRBV4-3 to TRBJ2-5, with TRBD2 identical over 13 bases. Germline V lookup: CDR1 LGHNA, CDR2 YSLEER. The CDR3 sequence is 16 residues long. The CDR3 DNA follows: TGCGCCAGCAGCCAGGGACTAGCGGGATGGGAAGAGATCCAGTACTTC. Translating gives CASSQGLAGWEEIQYF.